Following are 10 T cell receptor beta chains from one sample sequenced in a study of regulatory T cells in long-lasting Graves disease. Arm-PCR of CDR3 regions and iRepertoire HTBI primers were used to build TCR beta libraries. TCRdb used MiXCR to reprocess the multiplex PCR reads, holding one entry per CDR3 protein. The data show hundreds of thousands of distinct CDR3 sequences, approximately 16% seen once. The time point denotes: newly diagnosed GD, antithyroid drugs for less than 3 months. Extracted RNA from PBMCs served as the source of the TCR library. These data were also reused for a study on T cells in Graves' hyperthyroidism and ophthalmopathy.

The starting material was peripheral blood mononuclear cells (PBMCs), obtained at new diagnosis, from a patient treated with antithyroid drugs. The origin of the receptors is a woman aged 40 to 49 with Graves disease.

This clonotype was counted ten times or more. The rearrangement links TRBV6-2 or TRBV6-3 to TRBJ2-7; weak D call: TRBD1 (5 bases). Germline CDR1 MNHEY, CDR2 SVGEGT. This CDR3 spans 14 amino acids. V gave up 4 bases and J gave up 0 bases, with 10 bases separating them. The CDR3 DNA reads as TGTGCCAGCAGTTTACAGGAGTACTCCTACGAGCAGTACTTC. Translation: CASSLQEYSYEQYF.

This clonotype was found many times. The gene calls are TRBV24-1 and TRBJ2-1; D gene ambiguous. V gave up 3 bases and J gave up 1 base, with 12 bases separating them. There are 16 residues in the CDR3. In germline, CDR1 is KGHDR, CDR2 SFDVKD. The CDR3: CATSDPSFQSYNEQFF. CDR3 bases: TGTGCCACCAGTGATCCCAGTTTCCAATCCTACAATGAGCAGTTCTTC.

The V call is TRBV29-1, the J call TRBJ2-7, with D possibly TRBD1 on 5 matching bases. The CDR3 totals 12 residues. The germline CDR1 and CDR2 sequences are SQVTM and ANQGSEA. The V end lost 0 bases, the J end lost 7 bases, and 10 bases lay between the germline ends. In DNA, the CDR3 is TGCAGCGTTGAAGAGGGGCCGGAGGAGCAGTACTTC. It codes for CSVEEGPEEQYF.

This clonotype came up many times. The chain links TRBV10-3 to TRBJ2-2, with 7 bases fitting TRBD2. The V gene end was trimmed by 3 bases and the J gene end by 5 bases; junction bases not matched to a gene: 12. Germline loops: CDR1 ENHRY, CDR2 SYGVKD. There are 17 residues in the CDR3. The CDR3 region is CAISDRWRESRTGELFF. Written as DNA, the CDR3 is TGTGCCATCAGTGACCGTTGGCGGGAGTCCCGGACCGGGGAGCTGTTTTTT.

This clonotype was counted ten times or more. V is TRBV3-1 and J is TRBJ1-1; no clear D. The V gene lost 0 bases and the J gene lost 0 bases, with 11 bases spanning the gap. The CDR3 is 16 amino acids. Germline V lookup: CDR1 LGHDT, CDR2 YNNKEL (reference sequence). CDR3: CASSQDRGLMNTEAFF. The CDR3 bases are TGTGCCAGCAGCCAAGATCGAGGTTTAATGAACACTGAAGCTTTCTTT.

Details on this clonotype: This sequence may be a read error, since a much larger clone differs from it by one base. Because it lacks the conserved phenylalanine or tryptophan at the end, this CDR3 is likely a read error. The chain is built from TRBV7-9 and TRBJ2-7; TRBD1 is a possible D gene (6 bases). The CDR3 spans 14 residues. The germline V gene encodes CDR1 SEHNR and CDR2 FQNEAQ (reference sequence). V was shortened by 2 bases and J by 2 bases, with 10 bases between the two germline ends. CDR3 protein: CASSLRGTTYEQYL. The CDR3 bases are TGTGCCAGCAGCTTAAGGGGGACAACCTACGAGCAGTACCTC.

This clonotype was picked up many times. The chain is built from TRBV20-1 and TRBJ2-5; maybe TRBD2 (6 bases). The CDR3 is 14 residues long. Trimming left V 6 bases short and J 3 bases short, with 17 bases between. Looked up from germline, CDR1 is DFQATT and CDR2 is SNEGSKA (reference sequence). CDR3 DNA sequence: TGCAGTGCAAGCGGAGGAGGGCCGAAAGAGACCCAGTACTTC. Translation: CSASGGGPKETQYF.

This clonotype turned up a few times. The chain has TRBV30 and TRBJ2-3; tentative D call: TRBD1 (5 bases). Germline CDR1 reads GTSNPN; CDR2 reads SVGIG (reference sequence). The CDR3 runs to 13 residues. With 1 base removed from V and 0 bases from J, the gap between germline ends came to 5 bases. This CDR3 reads CAWSAGSTDTQYF. The CDR3 DNA reads as TGTGCCTGGAGTGCAGGGAGCACAGATACGCAGTATTTT.

This clonotype was seen repeatedly, ten times or more. A much larger clonotype is one base distant, so this may be a read error. The chain has TRBV12-3 or TRBV12-4 and TRBJ2-5, with 7 bases matching TRBD1. The junction had 0 bases not matched to a gene; V was cut back by 6 bases and J by 2 bases. The CDR3 length is 12 residues. The CDR3 is CASRGQQETQYF. CDR3 sequence (DNA): TGTGCCAGCAGGGGACAGCAAGAGACCCAGTACTTC.

The table lists this clonotype with many counts. V gene TRBV7-2 combines with J gene TRBJ2-7, with 8 bases identical to TRBD2. Per germline, CDR1 SGHTA and CDR2 FQGNSA. V dropped 6 bases and J dropped 2; count of bases not matched to a gene: 12. The CDR3 is 16 residues long. The DNA of the CDR3 is TGTGCCAGCAGTCGGGGGGGCGGGAGGCCCCCCTACGAGCAGTACTTC. Its protein product is CASSRGGGRPPYEQYF.